These 11 T cell receptor beta chains originate from one sample sequenced in a study of T cell repertoires in cytomegalovirus infection. TCRdb reanalysed the reads using MiXCR and keeps one entry per CDR3 protein. The top ten hold around 15% of the sample, which has 350,000 to 500,000 distinct CDR3 sequences, approximately 31% seen once. Input material: PBMCs. The origin of the receptors is a human donor in good health (CMV status not recorded). Some clones in this sample may be carry-over from other donors' samples.

A remark on this clonotype: One end of the junction varies from germline; a read error may be responsible. This chain connects TRBV7-2 to TRBJ2-7; D not resolved. The CDR3 covers 14 residues. Germline CDR1 is SGHTA and CDR2 is FQGNSA. CDR3 in amino acids: CASSLTCVVHEQSF. The CDR3 DNA follows: TGTGCCAGCAGCCTGACTTGTGTGGTCCACGAGCAGTCCTTC.

This clonotype came up a few times. V usage is TRBV7-9 and J usage is TRBJ1-1, with D tentatively TRBD1 (5 bases). Trimming removed 5 bases from V and 10 bases from J, with 14 bases in between. CDR3 size: 12 residues. Germline V lookup: CDR1 SEHNR, CDR2 FQNEAQ (reference sequence). The CDR3 bases are TGTGCCAGCAGCGTCGCAGGGAATTCAGCTTTCTTT. Translated, it gives CASSVAGNSAFF.

This clonotype came up a few times. This sequence joins TRBV12-3 or TRBV12-4 and TRBJ2-1; TRBD2 agrees at 12 bases. This CDR3 has 19 residues. J lost 5 bases, V lost 4 bases, and 15 bases had no gene match. CDR3 in amino acids: CASSSPFGNPSGGDNEQFF. In DNA form, the CDR3 reads TGTGCCAGCAGTTCCCCCTTCGGAAATCCTAGCGGGGGGGACAATGAGCAGTTCTTC.

As regards this clonotype: At one end, the junction sequence differs from germline, possibly due to a read error. The genes are TRBV7-4 and TRBJ2-3; D might be TRBD1 (5 bases). CDR3 length equals 12 residues. Germline values: CDR1 SGHVT, CDR2 SQSDAQ. The CDR3 bases are TGTGCAGCCGGACATACCACAGATACGAAGTATTTT. This translates into CAAGHTTDTKYF.

This clonotype appeared once. The J gene is TRBJ2-5, the V gene TRBV6-2 or TRBV6-3; D is undetermined. Trimming took off 8 bases at V and 4 bases at J, with 11 bases between the two ends. The germline CDR1 and CDR2 sequences are MNHEY and SVGEGT. CDR3 length equals 12 residues. CDR3 coding DNA: TGTGCCAGCGGCCCCCGTGTAGAGACCCAGTACTTC. This codes for CASGPRVETQYF.

This clonotype was counted a few times. CDR3 bases: TGTGCCAGCTACACAACCTACGGCAGTAACTATGGCTACACCTTC. This gives the protein CASYTTYGSNYGYTF. V is TRBV6-1 and J is TRBJ1-2, with unresolved D. The V end was cut by 8 bases, the J end by 1 base, with 17 bases between. CDR1 and CDR2 from the germline V gene are MNHNS and SASEGT. CDR3 length: 15 residues.

On this clonotype itself: Possible read error: a much larger clone is one base away. The J gene is TRBJ2-1, the V gene TRBV7-2, with D unclear. V lost 7 bases and J 10 bases, leaving 11 bases between the germline ends. The V gene's germline CDR1 is SGHTA and CDR2 FQGNSA. The CDR3 has 11 residues. Here the CDR3 DNA reads TGTGCCAGCAACCCCCGCAGGGAGCAGTTCTTC. Translated: CASNPRREQFF.

The V gene is TRBV6-2 or TRBV6-3, the J gene TRBJ2-1; tentatively, D is TRBD1 (6 bases). V shed 3 bases and J shed 10 bases, with 7 bases lying between them. The germline V gene encodes CDR1 MNHEY and CDR2 SVGEGT. This CDR3 region has 11 residues. This chain's CDR3 is CASSYGTEQFF. In nucleotides, the CDR3 is TGTGCCAGCAGTTATGGGACAGAGCAGTTCTTC.

DNA for the CDR3: TGTGCCAGTAGTAGAGGGACAGGCTACACTGAAGCTTTCTTT. Translation: CASSRGTGYTEAFF. The V call is TRBV19, the J call TRBJ1-1; 8 positions match TRBD1. The CDR3 extends over 14 amino acids. From germline, CDR1 is LNHDA and CDR2 SQIVND (reference sequence). Trimming cost V 4 bases and J 3 bases; bases outside gene matches: 4.

Points on this clonotype: At one end the junction does not follow the germline gene, possibly because of a read error. This chain connects TRBV20-1 to TRBJ2-3; perhaps TRBD1 as D (6 bases). Germline V gene lookup returns CDR1 DFQATT and CDR2 SNEGSKA (reference sequence). The length of the CDR3 is 14 residues. The CDR3 spells CSARERGYTDTKYF. The DNA for the CDR3 is TGCAGTGCTAGAGAGAGGGGGTACACAGATACGAAGTATTTT.

At least ten counts were recorded for this clonotype. V and J are TRBV7-9 and TRBJ1-5; D gene unclear. V lost 5 bases to trimming and J lost 10 bases, with 9 bases between them. CDR3 length: 11 amino acids. Germline lookup yields CDR1 SEHNR and CDR2 FQNEAQ (reference sequence). The CDR3 is CASSTPGPQHF. As DNA, the CDR3 is TGTGCCAGCAGCACACCCGGTCCCCAGCATTTT.